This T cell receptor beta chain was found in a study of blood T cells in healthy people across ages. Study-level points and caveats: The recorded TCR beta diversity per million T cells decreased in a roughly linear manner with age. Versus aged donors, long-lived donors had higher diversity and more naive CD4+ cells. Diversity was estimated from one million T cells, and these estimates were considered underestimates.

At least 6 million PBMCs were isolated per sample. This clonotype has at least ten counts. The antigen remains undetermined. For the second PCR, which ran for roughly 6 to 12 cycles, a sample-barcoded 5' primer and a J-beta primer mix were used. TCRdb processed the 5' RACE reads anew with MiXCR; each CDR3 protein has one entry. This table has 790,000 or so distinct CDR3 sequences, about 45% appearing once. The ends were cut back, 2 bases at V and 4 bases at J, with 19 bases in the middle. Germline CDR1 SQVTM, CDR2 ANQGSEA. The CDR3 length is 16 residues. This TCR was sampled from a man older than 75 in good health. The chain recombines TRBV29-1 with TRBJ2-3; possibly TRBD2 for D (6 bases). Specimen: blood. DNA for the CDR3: TGCAGCGTTGAACTCGCTGCGGCAGGGACTTCAGATACGCAGTATTTT. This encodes CSVELAAAGTSDTQYF.